The 15 T cell receptor beta chains below all came from one sample that was sequenced in a study of cytomegalovirus exposure and HLA in healthy donors. PCR employed 60 Vbeta and 13 Jbeta primers. The repertoire was sequenced with immunoSEQ multiplex PCR; TCRdb's copy has only in-frame clones and lacks some. The sample consists of about 77,000 clones, roughly 75% of them appearing once. The sequenced sample was PBMCs. The receptor source for this set is a woman aged 40 to 50 in good health and CMV-seronegative.

The chain uses TRBV5-1 and TRBJ2-2; 11 bases map to TRBD2. The length of the CDR3 is 15 residues. Germline CDR1 and CDR2: SGHRS and YFSETQ. V dropped 6 bases and J dropped 4; count of bases not matched to a gene: 5. DNA of the CDR3: TGCGCCAGCAATCTAGCGGGGGGCCCCACCGGGGAGCTGTTTTTT. Translation gives CASNLAGGPTGELFF.

The V call is TRBV18, the J call TRBJ2-5; TRBD2 matches at 7 bases. The CDR3 runs 15 residues. From germline, CDR1 is KGHSH and CDR2 LQKENI. J lost 1 base, V lost 2 bases, and 4 bases had no gene match. The CDR3 DNA is TGTGCCAGCTCACCAAATCCGGGGGGCCAAGAGACCCAGTACTTC. This codes for CASSPNPGGQETQYF. Supplemented by reference TRBV18 and TRBJ2-5, the full variable domain reads NAGVMQNPRHLVRRRGQEARLRCSPMKGHSHVYWYRQLPEEGLKFMVYLQKENIIDESGMPKERFSAEFPKEGPSILRIQQVVRGDSAAYFCASSPNPGGQETQYFGPGTRLLVL.

This clone was found once. This chain uses TRBV6-5 with TRBJ2-7; possible D gene TRBD1, 6 bases. There are 13 residues in the CDR3. V lost 4 bases to trimming and J lost 6 bases, with 13 bases between them. Germline V lookup: CDR1 MNHEY, CDR2 SVGAGI. CDR3 coding DNA: TGTGCCAGCAGTTTCGACAGGAAGGTCGAGCAGTACTTC. It specifies CASSFDRKVEQYF.

This chain joins TRBV14 and TRBJ2-2; 8 nucleotides agree with TRBD2. Per germline, CDR1 SGHDN and CDR2 FVKESK. With V trimmed by 3 bases and J by 2 bases, 5 bases remained unmatched. The CDR3 is 16 residues long. The CDR3 coding sequence is TGTGCCAGCAGCCAGGGGACTAGAACCAACACCGGGGAGCTGTTTTTT. Its protein is CASSQGTRTNTGELFF.

CDR3 in amino acids: CASKEGPGRQGAWGYGYTF. Written as DNA, the CDR3 is TGTGCCAGCAAAGAAGGACCGGGGAGACAGGGGGCGTGGGGCTATGGCTACACCTTC. This chain joins TRBV2 and TRBJ1-2, with TRBD1 matching over 10 bases. This CDR3 has 19 amino acids. The V gene's germline CDR1 is SNHLY and CDR2 FYNNEI. J gave up 4 bases and V 7 bases, and 21 bases lay outside the gene matches.

This clone was observed once. The CDR3 nucleotides are TGCGCCAGCAGCCAAGATCGGATGTGGGTTGGGCAGGGGGAGTCTGATACTGAAGCTTTCTTT. Encoded protein: CASSQDRMWVGQGESDTEAFF. This chain uses TRBV4-3 with TRBJ1-1, with 7 bases that match TRBD1. V was pared by 0 bases and J by 5 bases, with 24 bases of the junction left unmatched. The CDR3 is 21 residues long. Germline lookup yields CDR1 LGHNA and CDR2 YSLEER.

This clone turned up a few times. The chain carries TRBV19 and TRBJ1-2, with TRBD1 identical over 9 bases. V shed 2 bases, J shed 7 bases, and the junction held 5 bases outside the gene matches. Looked up from germline, CDR1 is LNHDA and CDR2 is SQIVND (reference sequence). This CDR3 comprises 14 residues. CDR3 coding DNA: TGTGCCAGTAGTATACTACAGGGGGCTTCTGGCTACACCTTC. This translates into CASSILQGASGYTF.

This chain uses TRBV6-6 with TRBJ1-3; D not resolved. The CDR3 extends over 15 amino acids. The germline V and J ends were trimmed by 2 bases and 0 bases, with 8 bases remaining between them. CDR1 and CDR2 from the germline V gene are MNHNY and SVGAGI (reference sequence). The chain's CDR3 is CASSYEVDSGNTIYF. The DNA of the CDR3 is TGTGCCAGCAGTTACGAGGTGGACTCTGGAAACACCATATATTTT.

This chain uses TRBV11-2 with TRBJ1-1, with D maybe TRBD1 (5 bases). V lost 5 bases and J 1 base, leaving 11 bases between the germline ends. CDR1 and CDR2 from the germline V gene are SGHAT and FQNNGV. The CDR3 extends over 14 amino acids. The CDR3 DNA is TGTGCCAGCAGCCCCTACACAGGGAACACTGAAGCTTTCTTT. Translating it yields CASSPYTGNTEAFF.

V is TRBV28 and J is TRBJ1-2; maybe TRBD1 (5 bases). This CDR3 region has 12 residues. Germline assignment: CDR1 MDHEN and CDR2 SYDVKM. V was clipped by 6 bases and J by 2 bases, with 7 bases between them. The CDR3 region is CASRAGNYGYTF. The CDR3 DNA reads TGTGCCAGCAGGGCAGGGAACTATGGCTACACCTTC.

CDR3 amino acids: CASSLRDRGTGELFF. In nucleotides, the CDR3 is TGTGCCAGCAGCCTCCGGGACAGAGGCACCGGGGAGCTGTTTTTT. The V gene is TRBV11-3, the J gene TRBJ2-2, with 7 bases lining up with TRBD1. V trimming: 5 bases; J trimming: 4 bases; junction bases outside the gene matches: 7. This CDR3 spans 15 amino acids. CDR1 and CDR2 from the germline V gene are SGHNT and YENEEA.

This clone was seen just once. The chain recombines TRBV25-1 with TRBJ1-5; the D is unclear. Deletions cut 4 bases from V and 3 bases from J, with 7 bases between. Germline V lookup: CDR1 MGHDK, CDR2 SYGVNS. The length of the CDR3 is 13 residues. In DNA, the CDR3 is TGTGCCAGCAGTGGCCAGAACAATCAGCCCCAGCATTTT. The encoded protein is CASSGQNNQPQHF.

V usage is TRBV27 and J usage is TRBJ2-5; 7 bases map to TRBD2. The CDR3 contains 17 residues. V lost 4 bases, J lost 3 bases, and 14 bases stayed unmatched. Per the germline V gene, CDR1 is MNHEY and CDR2 is SMNVEV (reference sequence). CDR3: CASSSESPAGREETQYF. CDR3 nucleotide sequence: TGTGCCAGCAGTTCCGAATCACCCGCAGGGAGGGAAGAGACCCAGTACTTC.

This rearrangement joins TRBV5-4 to TRBJ2-1; 10 bases agree with TRBD2. With 4 bases clipped from V and 4 bases from J, the junction kept 2 bases outside the gene matches. This CDR3 is 14 amino acids long. CDR1 SGHNT and CDR2 YYREEE come from the germline V gene (reference sequence). The CDR3 loop reads CASSRTSGYNEQFF. The CDR3 DNA reads TGTGCCAGCAGCAGGACTAGCGGATACAATGAGCAGTTCTTC.

The table lists this clone with a count of one. The V call is TRBV9, the J call TRBJ2-1; 7 bases line up with TRBD1. Germline values: CDR1 SGDLS, CDR2 YYNGEE. There are 15 residues in the CDR3. The trim removed 3 bases at V and 3 bases at J, leaving 6 bases unmatched. The CDR3 DNA reads TGTGCCAGCAGCGATAGACAGGGAGACTACAATGAGCAGTTCTTC. This translates into CASSDRQGDYNEQFF.